This is a list of T cell receptor beta chains from one sample in a study of radiotherapy plus CTLA-4 blockade in lung cancer. The table came from immunoSEQ multiplex PCR; TCRdb's copy has only in-frame clones and leaves some out. The sample lists 83,000 or so clones; roughly four fifths were seen once. The sequencing here drew on peripheral blood, taken from a patient treated with radiotherapy plus ipilimumab. These receptors originate from a human donor with non-small cell lung cancer who had stable disease on radiotherapy plus ipilimumab. CDR3s include the opening cysteine and the closing phenylalanine or tryptophan. The D gene is left open where the match is weak. The size of a clone is reported for some rows only, either as once, few or many, or as a class for expanded clones.

TRBJ1-5,NA,NA,TRBV6-1,CASSLTEMNNQPQHF,TGTGCCAGCAGTCTGACAGAAATGAACAATCAGCCCCAGCATTTT
TRBJ1-3,NA,NA,TRBV7-2,CASSLGQAWGNTIYF,TGTGCCAGCAGCTTAGGACAGGCCTGGGGAAACACCATATATTTT
TRBJ1-2,NA,NA,TRBV27,CASSLSEGRGGYTF,TGTGCCAGCAGTTTATCGGAGGGGCGAGGTGGCTACACCTTC
TRBJ2-2,once,TRBD2,TRBV9,CASSVGGGSPAGELFF,TGTGCCAGCAGCGTAGGGGGCGGGAGCCCAGCCGGGGAGCTGTTTTTT
TRBJ1-6,NA,NA,TRBV6-5,CASTRVGGLGSPLHF,TGTGCCAGCACCAGAGTGGGGGGGCTAGGGTCACCCCTCCACTTT
TRBJ1-5,NA,NA,TRBV6-1,CASSDRQVVNQPQHF,TGTGCCAGCAGTGACCGGCAGGTTGTCAATCAGCCCCAGCATTTT
TRBJ2-7,NA,TRBD1,TRBV2,CASGTGGSYEQYF,TGTGCCAGCGGAACAGGGGGCTCCTACGAGCAGTACTTC
TRBJ1-1,once,NA,TRBV28,CASSLGGWGEAFF,TGTGCCAGCAGTTTGGGCGGGTGGGGCGAAGCTTTCTTT
TRBJ1-2,NA,NA,TRBV30,CAWSVWFLAGVGYTF,TGTGCCTGGAGTGTATGGTTTCTGGCAGGGGTTGGCTACACCTTC
TRBJ2-7,NA,NA,TRBV28,CASSFQATVSYEQYF,TGTGCCAGCAGTTTTCAAGCGACAGTTTCCTACGAGCAGTACTTC
TRBJ1-2,NA,NA,TRBV9,CASSVEGRAIGNYGYTF,TGTGCCAGCAGCGTAGAGGGCAGGGCGATAGGAAACTATGGCTACACCTTC
TRBJ2-1,NA,NA,TRBV7-2,CASSLGGAGRQNEQFF,TGTGCCAGCAGCTTAGGGGGGGCGGGGCGTCAGAATGAGCAGTTCTTC
TRBJ1-2,NA,NA,TRBV6-1,CASSENRLLANYGYTF,TGTGCCAGCAGTGAGAACAGGCTCCTTGCGAACTATGGCTACACCTTC
TRBJ2-3,once,NA,TRBV28,CASSSRTAGYF,TGTGCCAGCAGTTCGAGGACAGCCGGGTATTTT
TRBJ1-1,NA,NA,TRBV7-2,CASSPTKGLTEAFF,TGTGCCAGCAGCCCGACAAAGGGGTTGACTGAAGCTTTCTTT
TRBJ1-1,NA,NA,TRBV6-5,CASRRAMNTEAFF,TGTGCCAGCAGGCGGGCAATGAACACTGAAGCTTTCTTT
TRBJ2-3,NA,NA,TRBV11-2,CASSSPRTGDTQYF,TGTGCCAGCAGCTCCCCGCGAACGGGGGATACGCAGTATTTT
TRBJ2-1,NA,NA,TRBV29-1,CSVAKEYYNEQFF,TGCAGCGTTGCGAAGGAGTACTACAATGAGCAGTTCTTC
TRBJ2-2,NA,NA,TRBV19,CASRAQVGELFF,TGTGCCAGTAGGGCACAGGTCGGGGAGCTGTTTTTT
TRBJ2-3,NA,NA,TRBV10-1,CASSESPGSTDTQYF,TGCGCCAGCAGTGAGTCGCCAGGCAGCACAGATACGCAGTATTTT
TRBJ2-7,once,NA,TRBV7-8,CASGPFPYEQYF,TGTGCCAGCGGGCCGTTCCCCTACGAGCAGTACTTC
TRBJ2-2,few,NA,TRBV7-9,CARGGAANTGELFF,TGTGCCAGAGGAGGAGCGGCAAACACCGGGGAGCTGTTTTTT
TRBJ2-7,NA,NA,TRBV5-6,CASSLGGNYEQYF,TGTGCCAGCAGCTTGGGTGGTAACTACGAGCAGTACTTC
TRBJ1-1,NA,NA,TRBV27,CASTARGITDTEAFF,TGTGCCAGCACCGCGAGGGGGATAACGGACACTGAAGCTTTCTTT
TRBJ2-7,NA,TRBD1,TRBV5-5,CASSLDWTGIYEQYF,TGTGCCAGCAGCTTGGATTGGACAGGGATCTACGAGCAGTACTTC
TRBJ1-2,NA,TRBD1,TRBV28,CASTRTGAAGYTF,TGTGCCAGCACTCGAACAGGGGCAGCGGGCTACACCTTC
TRBJ2-7,NA,TRBD2,TRBV6-6,CASRWTSGAYEQYF,TGTGCCAGCAGGTGGACTAGCGGGGCCTACGAGCAGTACTTC
TRBJ2-1,NA,TRBD2,TRBV10-3,CATAPGGAGSYNEQFF,TGTGCCACAGCACCGGGGGGGGCCGGGTCCTACAATGAGCAGTTCTTC
TRBJ1-1,NA,NA,TRBV20-1,CRGSQGTEAFF,TGCAGGGGATCCCAGGGTACTGAAGCTTTCTTT
TRBJ2-3,NA,NA,TRBV19,CASSRLPQGSSTDTQYF,TGTGCCAGTAGCCGCTTACCTCAGGGATCTAGCACAGATACGCAGTATTTT
TRBJ2-7,NA,TRBD2,TRBV27,CATSKRGESYEQYF,TGTGCCACGAGTAAGCGGGGGGAGTCCTACGAGCAGTACTTC
TRBJ2-3,NA,NA,TRBV6-5,CASRSGGFTDTQYF,TGTGCCAGCAGATCCGGGGGATTCACAGATACGCAGTATTTT
TRBJ2-3,NA,NA,TRBV7-2,CASSSGPNRPTDTQYF,TGTGCCAGCAGCTCTGGACCGAACCGGCCCACAGATACGCAGTATTTT
TRBJ2-1,NA,NA,TRBV9,CASSIRVGSLNNEQFF,TGTGCCAGCAGCATCCGAGTCGGGTCGCTAAACAATGAGCAGTTCTTC
TRBJ2-1,once,TRBD2,TRBV11-2,CASSLRSSGTYNEQFF,TGTGCCAGCAGCTTACGGTCTAGCGGGACCTACAATGAGCAGTTCTTC
TRBJ2-7,NA,TRBD2,TRBV7-2,CASSLTSGSSYEQYF,TGTGCCAGCAGCTTAACTAGCGGGAGTTCCTACGAGCAGTACTTC
TRBJ2-6,NA,NA,TRBV7-9,CASSQGGGANVLTF,TGTGCCAGCAGCCAGGGTGGAGGGGCCAACGTCCTGACTTTC
TRBJ1-3,few,NA,TRBV13,CASSLGWTQAGNTIYF,TGTGCCAGCAGCTTAGGATGGACACAAGCCGGAAACACCATATATTTT
TRBJ1-6,NA,TRBD1,TRBV11-1,CASGRGQQGIYSPLHF,TGTGCCAGCGGCCGGGGTCAACAGGGGATTTACTCACCCCTCCACTTT
TRBJ2-5,once,TRBD2,TRBV2,CASRTSGKETQYF,TGTGCCAGCAGGACTAGCGGGAAAGAGACCCAGTACTTC
TRBJ2-5,NA,NA,TRBV29-1,CSVARFQETQYF,TGCAGCGTTGCCCGGTTTCAAGAGACCCAGTACTTC
TRBJ2-7,NA,NA,TRBV7-6,CASSQGGSVYEQYF,TGTGCCAGCAGCCAGGGGGGTTCAGTCTACGAGCAGTACTTC
TRBJ2-2,NA,NA,TRBV7-8,CASSLGEPNTGELFF,TGTGCCAGCAGCTTAGGGGAGCCCAACACCGGGGAGCTGTTTTTT
TRBJ2-2,NA,TRBD1,TRBV9,CASSDSGTAITGELFF,TGTGCCAGCAGCGATTCCGGGACAGCCATCACCGGGGAGCTGTTTTTT
TRBJ1-5,NA,NA,TRBV9,CASSPVGNQPQHF,TGTGCCAGCTCCCCCGTAGGCAATCAGCCCCAGCATTTT
TRBJ1-6,NA,TRBD1,TRBV28,CASSSPGQGNNSPLHF,TGTGCCAGCAGTTCGCCGGGACAGGGCAATAATTCACCCCTCCACTTT
TRBJ1-4,NA,NA,TRBV14,CASSHGRKTIGEKLFF,TGTGCCAGCAGCCACGGCAGGAAAACTATTGGGGAAAAACTGTTTTTT
TRBJ1-2,once,NA,TRBV6-1,CASRLGYGYTF,TGTGCCAGCAGATTGGGGTATGGCTACACCTTC
TRBJ2-1,NA,TRBD2,TRBV7-3,CASSLGLAGVNEQFF,TGTGCCAGCAGCCTCGGACTAGCGGGAGTTAATGAGCAGTTCTTC
TRBJ2-6,NA,TRBD1,TRBV19,CASRGETGQVLRANVLTF,TGTGCCAGTAGGGGCGAAACCGGACAGGTTCTACGGGCCAACGTCCTGACTTTC
TRBJ2-1,NA,NA,TRBV11-2,CASSLHGNEQFF,TGTGCCAGCAGCTTACACGGCAATGAGCAGTTCTTC
TRBJ2-7,few,NA,TRBV5-1,CASSLKVAPPPEQYF,TGCGCCAGCAGCTTAAAGGTAGCTCCACCACCCGAGCAGTACTTC
TRBJ1-1,NA,TRBD1,TRBV19,CASNGGQGNTEAFF,TGTGCCAGTAATGGCGGACAGGGGAACACTGAAGCTTTCTTT